This TCR beta chain emerged from a study of molecular identifiers for immune sequencing clone quantification. Study-wide points: Clonotypes topping 20 RNA copies carried over 99% of effector molecules but under 1% of naive ones.

TCRdb independently ran MiXCR on the PCR reads; one entry per CDR3 protein. The table records around 300,000 distinct CDR3 sequences, over 20% of them present only once. Source material for naive CD8 libraries was roughly 20,000 to 1,100,000 sorted cells, with 10%, 30% or 50% RNA. Naive CD8 T cells were picked out by sorting for CD8+CD4-CCR7+CD45RA+. The CDR3 has 16 amino acids. V shed 0 bases and J shed 0 bases, with 12 bases lying between them. CDR1 is MNHEY, CDR2 SMNVEV, per germline (reference sequence). This clonotype turned up a few times. Its antigen remains unidentified. The sequenced material came from naive CD8+ T cells from blood, with Jurkat cell RNA spiked in. Documented subset: FACS-sorted CD8+CD4-CCR7+CD45RA+ naive T cells. The clonotype comes from a human donor in good health. Some libraries in this study had Jurkat cell RNA spiked in. The chain employs TRBV27 and TRBJ2-7; D not certain. The DNA of the CDR3 is TGTGCCAGCAGTTTATCGTGGACCCAGCTCTCCTACGAGCAGTACTTC. This codes for CASSLSWTQLSYEQYF.